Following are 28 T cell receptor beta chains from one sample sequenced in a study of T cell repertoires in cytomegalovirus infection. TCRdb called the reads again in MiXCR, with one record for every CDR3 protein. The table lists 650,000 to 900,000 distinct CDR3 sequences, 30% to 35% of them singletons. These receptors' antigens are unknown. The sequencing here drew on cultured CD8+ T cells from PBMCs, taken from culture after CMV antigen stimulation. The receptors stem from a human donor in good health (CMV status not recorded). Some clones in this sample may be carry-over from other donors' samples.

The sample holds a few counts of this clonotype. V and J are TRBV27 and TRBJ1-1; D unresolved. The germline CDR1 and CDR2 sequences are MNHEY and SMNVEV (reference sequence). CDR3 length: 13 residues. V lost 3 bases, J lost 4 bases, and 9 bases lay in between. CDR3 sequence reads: CASSFKGSTEAFF. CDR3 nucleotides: TGTGCCAGCAGTTTTAAAGGGTCCACTGAAGCTTTCTTT.

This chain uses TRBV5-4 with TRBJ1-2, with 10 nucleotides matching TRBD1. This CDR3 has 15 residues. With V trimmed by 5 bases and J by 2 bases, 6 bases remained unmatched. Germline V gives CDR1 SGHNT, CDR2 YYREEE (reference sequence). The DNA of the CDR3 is TGTGCCAGCAGTCAATGGACAGGGGGGAACTATGGCTACACCTTC. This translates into CASSQWTGGNYGYTF.

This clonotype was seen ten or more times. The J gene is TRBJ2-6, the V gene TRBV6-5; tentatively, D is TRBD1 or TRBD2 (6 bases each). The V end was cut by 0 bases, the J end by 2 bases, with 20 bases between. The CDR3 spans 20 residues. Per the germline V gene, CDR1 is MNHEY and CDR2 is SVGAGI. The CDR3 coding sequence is TGTGCCAGCAGTTACTCGAAGTTTCTCGGGGGCGCCGCTGGGGCCAACGTCCTGACTTTC. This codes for CASSYSKFLGGAAGANVLTF.

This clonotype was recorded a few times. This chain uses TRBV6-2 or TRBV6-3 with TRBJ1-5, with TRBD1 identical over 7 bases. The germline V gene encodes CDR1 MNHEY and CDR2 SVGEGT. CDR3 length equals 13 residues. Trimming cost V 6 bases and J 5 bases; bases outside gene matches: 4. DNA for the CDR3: TGTGCCAGCAGGGGGACAGAACATCAGCCCCAGCATTTT. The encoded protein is CASRGTEHQPQHF.

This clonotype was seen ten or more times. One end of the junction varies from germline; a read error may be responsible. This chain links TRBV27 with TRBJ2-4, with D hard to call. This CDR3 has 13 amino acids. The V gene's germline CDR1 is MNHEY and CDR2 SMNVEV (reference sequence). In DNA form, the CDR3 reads TGTGCCAGCAGCTCTAACCCCCGGGTGGGATTGTCCTTC. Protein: CASSSNPRVGLSF.

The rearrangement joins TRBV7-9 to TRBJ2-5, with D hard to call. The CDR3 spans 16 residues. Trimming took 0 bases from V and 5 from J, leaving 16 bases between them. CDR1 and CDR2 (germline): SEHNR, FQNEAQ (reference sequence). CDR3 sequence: CASSLANGPRWETQYF. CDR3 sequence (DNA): TGTGCCAGCAGCTTAGCAAACGGCCCAAGATGGGAGACCCAGTACTTC.

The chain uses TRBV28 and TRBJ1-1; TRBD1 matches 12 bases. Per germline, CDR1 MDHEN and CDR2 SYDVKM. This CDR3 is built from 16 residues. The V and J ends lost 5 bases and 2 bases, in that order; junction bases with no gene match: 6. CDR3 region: CASSTRDRGLNTEAFF. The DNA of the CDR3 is TGTGCCAGCAGTACCAGGGACAGGGGGCTTAACACTGAAGCTTTCTTT. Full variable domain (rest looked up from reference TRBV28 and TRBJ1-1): DVKVTQSSRYLVKRTGEKVFLECVQDMDHENMFWYRQDPGLGLRLIYFSYDVKMKEKGDIPEGYSVSREKKERFSLILESASTNQTSMYLCASSTRDRGLNTEAFFGQGTRLTVV.

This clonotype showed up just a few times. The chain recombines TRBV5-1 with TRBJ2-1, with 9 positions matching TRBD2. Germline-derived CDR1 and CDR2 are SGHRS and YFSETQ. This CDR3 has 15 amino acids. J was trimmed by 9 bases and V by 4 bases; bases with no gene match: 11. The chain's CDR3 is CASSLGTSLGAEQFF. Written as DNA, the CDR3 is TGCGCCAGCAGCCTAGGGACTAGCCTGGGCGCTGAGCAGTTCTTC.

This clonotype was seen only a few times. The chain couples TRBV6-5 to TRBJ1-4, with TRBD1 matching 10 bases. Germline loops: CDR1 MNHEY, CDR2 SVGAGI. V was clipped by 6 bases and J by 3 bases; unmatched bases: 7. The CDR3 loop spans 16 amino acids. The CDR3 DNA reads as TGTGCCAGCAGCCCGACAGGGGGCTCGGCTAATGAAAAACTGTTTTTT. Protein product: CASSPTGGSANEKLFF.

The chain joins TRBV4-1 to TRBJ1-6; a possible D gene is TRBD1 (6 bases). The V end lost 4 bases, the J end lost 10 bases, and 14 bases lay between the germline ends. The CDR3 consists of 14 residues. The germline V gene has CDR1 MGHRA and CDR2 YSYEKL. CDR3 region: CASSPSVGGSPLHF. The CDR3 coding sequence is TGCGCCAGCAGCCCTTCGGTAGGGGGGTCACCCCTCCACTTT.

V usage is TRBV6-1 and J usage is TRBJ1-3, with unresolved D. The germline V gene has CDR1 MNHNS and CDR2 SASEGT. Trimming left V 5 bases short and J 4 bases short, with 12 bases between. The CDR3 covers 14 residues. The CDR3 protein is CASSPTTFGNTIYF. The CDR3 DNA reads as TGTGCCAGCAGTCCGACAACTTTCGGAAACACCATATATTTT.

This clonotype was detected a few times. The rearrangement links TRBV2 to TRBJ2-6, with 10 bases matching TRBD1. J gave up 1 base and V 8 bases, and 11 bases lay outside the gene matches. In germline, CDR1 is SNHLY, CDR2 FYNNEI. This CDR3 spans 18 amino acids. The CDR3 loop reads CASPDRGTGESGANVLTF. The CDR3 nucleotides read TGTGCCAGCCCCGATAGGGGGACAGGGGAGTCTGGGGCCAACGTCCTGACTTTC.

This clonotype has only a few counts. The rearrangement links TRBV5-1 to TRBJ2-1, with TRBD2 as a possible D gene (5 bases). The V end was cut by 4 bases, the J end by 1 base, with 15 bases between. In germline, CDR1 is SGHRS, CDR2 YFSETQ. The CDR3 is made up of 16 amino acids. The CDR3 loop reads CASSQSGLLSYNEQFF. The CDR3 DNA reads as TGCGCCAGCAGCCAGTCCGGACTTCTTTCCTACAATGAGCAGTTCTTC.

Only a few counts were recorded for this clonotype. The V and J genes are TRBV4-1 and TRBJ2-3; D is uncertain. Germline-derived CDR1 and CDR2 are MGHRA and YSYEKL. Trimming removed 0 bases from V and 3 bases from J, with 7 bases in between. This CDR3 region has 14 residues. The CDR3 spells CASSQDGVTDTQYF. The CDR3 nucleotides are TGCGCCAGCAGCCAAGATGGGGTTACAGATACGCAGTATTTT.

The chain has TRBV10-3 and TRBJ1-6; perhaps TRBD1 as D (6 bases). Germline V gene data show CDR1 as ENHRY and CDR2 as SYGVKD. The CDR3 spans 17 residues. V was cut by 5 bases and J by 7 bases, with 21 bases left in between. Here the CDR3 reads CAISRTGSEGKNSPLHF. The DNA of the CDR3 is TGTGCCATCAGTCGAACAGGGAGTGAAGGGAAAAATTCACCCCTCCACTTT.

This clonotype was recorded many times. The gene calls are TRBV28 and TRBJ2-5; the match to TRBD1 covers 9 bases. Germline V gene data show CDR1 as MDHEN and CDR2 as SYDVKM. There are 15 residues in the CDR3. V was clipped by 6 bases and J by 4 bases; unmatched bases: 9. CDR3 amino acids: CASRSGQGLGETQYF. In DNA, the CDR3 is TGTGCCAGCAGATCGGGACAGGGCCTCGGAGAGACCCAGTACTTC.

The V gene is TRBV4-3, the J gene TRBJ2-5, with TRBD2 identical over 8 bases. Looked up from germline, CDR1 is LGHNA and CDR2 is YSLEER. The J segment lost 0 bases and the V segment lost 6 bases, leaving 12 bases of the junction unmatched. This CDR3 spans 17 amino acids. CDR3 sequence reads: CASRPIPAGDYQETQYF. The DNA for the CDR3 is TGCGCCAGCAGACCAATCCCAGCGGGGGATTACCAAGAGACCCAGTACTTC.

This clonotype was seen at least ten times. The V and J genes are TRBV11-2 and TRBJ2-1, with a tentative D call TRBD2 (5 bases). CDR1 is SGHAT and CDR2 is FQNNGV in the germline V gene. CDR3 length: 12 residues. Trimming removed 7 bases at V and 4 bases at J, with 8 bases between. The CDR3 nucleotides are TGTGCCAGCAAACAGCGGTACAATGAGCAGTTCTTC. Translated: CASKQRYNEQFF.

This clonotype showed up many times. For the CDR3, the DNA is TGTGCCAGCAGCTTCACTAGCGGGGTGCAAGAGACCCAGTACTTC. Amino acid sequence: CASSFTSGVQETQYF. The rearrangement uses TRBV7-2 and TRBJ2-5, with TRBD2 matching over 10 bases. J was trimmed by 2 bases and V by 3 bases; bases with no gene match: 3. CDR3 size: 15 residues. Germline V gene sequence: CDR1 SGHTA, CDR2 FQGNSA.

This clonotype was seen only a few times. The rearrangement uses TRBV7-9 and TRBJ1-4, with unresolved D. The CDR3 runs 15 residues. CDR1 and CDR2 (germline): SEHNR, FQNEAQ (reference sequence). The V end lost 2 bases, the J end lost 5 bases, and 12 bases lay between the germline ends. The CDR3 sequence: CASSLLWEGNEKLFF. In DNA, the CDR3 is TGTGCCAGCAGCTTACTCTGGGAAGGGAATGAAAAACTGTTTTTT.

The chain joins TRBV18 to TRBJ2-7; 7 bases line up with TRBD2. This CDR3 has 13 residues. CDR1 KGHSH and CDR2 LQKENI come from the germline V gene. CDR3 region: CASSPGGGHEQYV. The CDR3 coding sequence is TGTGCCAGCTCACCAGGGGGGGGTCACGAACAGTACGTC.

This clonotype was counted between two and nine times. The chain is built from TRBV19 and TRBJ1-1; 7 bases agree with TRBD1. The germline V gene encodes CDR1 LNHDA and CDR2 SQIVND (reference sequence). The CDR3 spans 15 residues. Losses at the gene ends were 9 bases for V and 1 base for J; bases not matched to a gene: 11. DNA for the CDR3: TGTGCCAGCAGCACCCGGACAGGCCCGAACACTGAAGCTTTCTTT. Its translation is CASSTRTGPNTEAFF.

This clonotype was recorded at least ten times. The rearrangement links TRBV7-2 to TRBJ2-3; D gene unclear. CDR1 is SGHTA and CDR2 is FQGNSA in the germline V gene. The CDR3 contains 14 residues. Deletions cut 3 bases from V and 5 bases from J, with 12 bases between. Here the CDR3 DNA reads TGTGCCAGCAGCTTGAATAGACCTAGAGATACGCAGTATTTT. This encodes CASSLNRPRDTQYF.

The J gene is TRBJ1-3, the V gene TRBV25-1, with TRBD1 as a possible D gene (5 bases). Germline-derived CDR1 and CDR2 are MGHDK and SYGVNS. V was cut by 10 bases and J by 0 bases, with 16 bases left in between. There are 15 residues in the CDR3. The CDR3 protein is CATLGGSDSGNTIYF. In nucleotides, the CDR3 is TGTGCCACTCTCGGGGGTTCCGACTCTGGAAACACCATATATTTT. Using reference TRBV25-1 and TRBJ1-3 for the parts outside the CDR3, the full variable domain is EADIYQTPRYLVIGTGKKITLECSQTMGHDKMYWYQQDPGMELHLIHYSYGVNSTEKGDLSSESTVSRIRTEHFPLTLESARPSHTSQYLCATLGGSDSGNTIYFGEGSWLTVV.

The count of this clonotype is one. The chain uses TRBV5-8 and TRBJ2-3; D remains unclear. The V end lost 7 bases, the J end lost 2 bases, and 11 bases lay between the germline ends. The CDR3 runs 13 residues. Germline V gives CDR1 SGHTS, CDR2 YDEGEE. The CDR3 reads CASPFFATDTQYF. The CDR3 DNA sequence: TGTGCCAGCCCTTTCTTTGCCACAGATACGCAGTATTTT.

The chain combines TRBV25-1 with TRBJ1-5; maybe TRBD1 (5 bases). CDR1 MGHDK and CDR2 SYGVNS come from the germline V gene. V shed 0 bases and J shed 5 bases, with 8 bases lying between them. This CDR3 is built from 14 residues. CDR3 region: CASSEYRVDQPQHF. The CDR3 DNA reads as TGTGCCAGCAGTGAATACAGGGTTGATCAGCCCCAGCATTTT.

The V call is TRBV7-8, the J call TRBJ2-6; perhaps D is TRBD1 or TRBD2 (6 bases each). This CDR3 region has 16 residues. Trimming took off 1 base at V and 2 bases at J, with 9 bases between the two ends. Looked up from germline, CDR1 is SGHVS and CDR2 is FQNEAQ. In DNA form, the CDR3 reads TGTGCCAGCAGCTTAGAGGGGGGTACTGGGGCCAACGTCCTGACTTTC. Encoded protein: CASSLEGGTGANVLTF.

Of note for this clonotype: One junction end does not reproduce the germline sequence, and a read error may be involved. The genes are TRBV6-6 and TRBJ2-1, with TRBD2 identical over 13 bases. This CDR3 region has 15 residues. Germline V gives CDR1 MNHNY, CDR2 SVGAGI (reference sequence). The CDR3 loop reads CANSSTSGGNHEQFF. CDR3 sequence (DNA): TGTGCCAACAGTTCGACTAGCGGGGGGAACCATGAGCAGTTCTTC.